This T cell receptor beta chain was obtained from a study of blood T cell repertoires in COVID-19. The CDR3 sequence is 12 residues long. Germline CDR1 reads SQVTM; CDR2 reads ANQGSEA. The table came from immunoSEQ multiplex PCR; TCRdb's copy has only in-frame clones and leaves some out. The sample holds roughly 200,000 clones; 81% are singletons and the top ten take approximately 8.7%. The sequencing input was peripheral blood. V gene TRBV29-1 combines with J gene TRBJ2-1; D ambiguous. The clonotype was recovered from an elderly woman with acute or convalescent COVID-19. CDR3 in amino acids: CTIYSSYNEQFF. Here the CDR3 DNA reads TGCACGATATATAGTTCCTACAATGAGCAGTTCTTC.